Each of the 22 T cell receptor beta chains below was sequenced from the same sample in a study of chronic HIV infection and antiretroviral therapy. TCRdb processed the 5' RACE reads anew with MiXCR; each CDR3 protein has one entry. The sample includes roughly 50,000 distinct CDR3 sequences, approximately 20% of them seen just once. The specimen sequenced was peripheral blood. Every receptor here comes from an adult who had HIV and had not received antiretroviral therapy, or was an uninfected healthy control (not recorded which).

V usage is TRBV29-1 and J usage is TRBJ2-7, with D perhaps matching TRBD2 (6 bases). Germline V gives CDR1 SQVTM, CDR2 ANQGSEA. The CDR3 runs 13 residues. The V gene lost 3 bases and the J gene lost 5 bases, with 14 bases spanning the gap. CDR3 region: CSVESLGGNEQYF. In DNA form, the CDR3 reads TGCAGCGTTGAGTCCCTGGGCGGGAACGAGCAGTACTTC.

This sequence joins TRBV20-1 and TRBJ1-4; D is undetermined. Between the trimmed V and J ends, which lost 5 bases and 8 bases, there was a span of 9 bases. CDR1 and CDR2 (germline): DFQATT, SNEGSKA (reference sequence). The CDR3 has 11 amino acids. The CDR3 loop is CSAGEGEKLFF. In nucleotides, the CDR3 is TGCAGTGCTGGGGAAGGAGAAAAACTGTTTTTT.

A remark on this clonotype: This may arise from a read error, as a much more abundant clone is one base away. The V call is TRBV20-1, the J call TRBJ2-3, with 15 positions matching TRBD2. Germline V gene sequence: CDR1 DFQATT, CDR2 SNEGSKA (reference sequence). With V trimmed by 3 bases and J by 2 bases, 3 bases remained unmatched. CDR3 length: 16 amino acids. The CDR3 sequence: CSASGLAGGPTDTQYF. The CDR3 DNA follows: TGCAGTGCTAGCGGACTAGCGGGAGGGCCCACAGATACGCAGTATTTT.

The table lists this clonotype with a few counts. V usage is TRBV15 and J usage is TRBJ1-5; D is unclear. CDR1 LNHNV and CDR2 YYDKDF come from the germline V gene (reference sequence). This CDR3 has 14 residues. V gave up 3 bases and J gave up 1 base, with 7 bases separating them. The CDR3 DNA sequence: TGTGCCACCAGCAGTCAAGGCAGCAATCAGCCCCAGCATTTT. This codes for CATSSQGSNQPQHF.

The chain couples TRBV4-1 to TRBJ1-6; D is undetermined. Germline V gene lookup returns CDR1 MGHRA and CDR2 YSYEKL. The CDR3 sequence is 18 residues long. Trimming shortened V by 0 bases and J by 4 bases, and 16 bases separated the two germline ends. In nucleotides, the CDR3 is TGCGCCAGCAGCCAAGATTCATTGGTCATAAAATATAATTCACCCCTCCACTTT. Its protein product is CASSQDSLVIKYNSPLHF.

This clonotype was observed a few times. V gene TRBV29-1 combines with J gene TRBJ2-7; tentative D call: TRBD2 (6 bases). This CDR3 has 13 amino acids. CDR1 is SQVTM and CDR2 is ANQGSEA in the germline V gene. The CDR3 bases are TGCACCGCCCGGAGGGTTGCTTCCTACGAGCAGTACTTC. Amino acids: CTARRVASYEQYF.

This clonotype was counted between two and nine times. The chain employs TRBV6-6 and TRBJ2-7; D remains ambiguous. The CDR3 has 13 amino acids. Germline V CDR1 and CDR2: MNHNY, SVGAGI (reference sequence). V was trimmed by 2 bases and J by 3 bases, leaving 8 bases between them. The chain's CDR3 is CASSYGNSYEQYF. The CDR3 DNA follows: TGTGCCAGCAGTTACGGCAATAGCTACGAGCAGTACTTC.

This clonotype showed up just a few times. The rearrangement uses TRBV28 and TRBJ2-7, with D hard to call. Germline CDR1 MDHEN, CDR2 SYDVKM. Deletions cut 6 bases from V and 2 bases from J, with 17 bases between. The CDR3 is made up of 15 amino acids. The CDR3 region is CASRTGSAGAYEQYF. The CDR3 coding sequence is TGTGCCAGCAGAACCGGGTCGGCCGGAGCCTACGAGCAGTACTTC.

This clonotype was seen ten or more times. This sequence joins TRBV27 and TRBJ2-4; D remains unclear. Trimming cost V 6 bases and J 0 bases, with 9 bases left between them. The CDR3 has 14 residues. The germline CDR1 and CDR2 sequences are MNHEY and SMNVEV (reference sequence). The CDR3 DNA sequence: TGTGCCAGCAGGACCACTGCAGCCAAAAACATTCAGTACTTC. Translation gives CASRTTAAKNIQYF.

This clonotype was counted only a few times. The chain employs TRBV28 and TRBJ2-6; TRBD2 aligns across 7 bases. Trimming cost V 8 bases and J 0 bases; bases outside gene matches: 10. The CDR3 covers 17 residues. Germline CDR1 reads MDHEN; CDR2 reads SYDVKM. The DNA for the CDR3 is TGTGCCAGCTACCGCCGGGGAGGGCTCTCTGGGGCCAACGTCCTGACTTTC. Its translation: CASYRRGGLSGANVLTF. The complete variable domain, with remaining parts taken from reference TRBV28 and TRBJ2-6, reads DVKVTQSSRYLVKRTGEKVFLECVQDMDHENMFWYRQDPGLGLRLIYFSYDVKMKEKGDIPEGYSVSREKKERFSLILESASTNQTSMYLCASYRRGGLSGANVLTFGAGSRLTVL.

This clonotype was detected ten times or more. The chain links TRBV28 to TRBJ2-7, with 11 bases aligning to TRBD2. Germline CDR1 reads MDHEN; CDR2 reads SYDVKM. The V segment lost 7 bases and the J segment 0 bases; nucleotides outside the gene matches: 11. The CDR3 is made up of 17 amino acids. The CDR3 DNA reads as TGTGCCAGCACCAGGACTAGCGGGCTAGGGGTCTCCTACGAGCAGTACTTC. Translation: CASTRTSGLGVSYEQYF.

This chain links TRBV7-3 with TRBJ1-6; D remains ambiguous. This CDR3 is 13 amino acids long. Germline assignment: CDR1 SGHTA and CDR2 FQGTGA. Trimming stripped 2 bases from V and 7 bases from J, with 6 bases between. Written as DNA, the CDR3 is TGTGCCAGCAGCTTATTGTTAAATTCACCCCTCCACTTT. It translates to CASSLLLNSPLHF.

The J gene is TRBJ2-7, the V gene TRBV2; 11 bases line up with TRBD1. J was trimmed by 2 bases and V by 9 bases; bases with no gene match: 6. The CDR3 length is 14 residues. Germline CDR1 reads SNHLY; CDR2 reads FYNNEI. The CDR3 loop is CASKPGQGAYEQYF. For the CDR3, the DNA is TGTGCCAGTAAACCGGGACAGGGGGCCTACGAGCAGTACTTC.

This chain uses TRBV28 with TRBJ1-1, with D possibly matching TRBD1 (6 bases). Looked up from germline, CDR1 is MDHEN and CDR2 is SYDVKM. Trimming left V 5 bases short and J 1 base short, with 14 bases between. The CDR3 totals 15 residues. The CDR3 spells CASSIPQGKNTEAFF. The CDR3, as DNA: TGTGCCAGCAGTATCCCACAGGGAAAGAACACTGAAGCTTTCTTT.

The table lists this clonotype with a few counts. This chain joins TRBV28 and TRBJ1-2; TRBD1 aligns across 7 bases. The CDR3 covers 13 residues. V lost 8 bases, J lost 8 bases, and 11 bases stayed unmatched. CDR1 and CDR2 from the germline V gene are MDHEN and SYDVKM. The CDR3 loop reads CASSIDRVLGYTF. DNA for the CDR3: TGTGCCAGCTCTATTGACAGGGTGTTAGGCTACACCTTC.

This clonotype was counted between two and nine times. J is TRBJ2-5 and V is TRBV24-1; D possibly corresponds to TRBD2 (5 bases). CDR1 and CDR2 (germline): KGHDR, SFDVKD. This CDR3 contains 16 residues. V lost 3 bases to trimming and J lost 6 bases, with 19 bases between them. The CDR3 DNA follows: TGTGCCACCAGTGATCAGGACTCCTCGAGAGTTAAGACCCAGTACTTC. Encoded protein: CATSDQDSSRVKTQYF.

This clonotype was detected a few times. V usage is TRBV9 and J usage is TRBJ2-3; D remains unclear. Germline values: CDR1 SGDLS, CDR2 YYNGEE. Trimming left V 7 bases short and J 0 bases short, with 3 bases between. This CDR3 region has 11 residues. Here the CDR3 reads CASDSTDTQYF. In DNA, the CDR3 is TGTGCCAGCGACAGCACAGATACGCAGTATTTT.

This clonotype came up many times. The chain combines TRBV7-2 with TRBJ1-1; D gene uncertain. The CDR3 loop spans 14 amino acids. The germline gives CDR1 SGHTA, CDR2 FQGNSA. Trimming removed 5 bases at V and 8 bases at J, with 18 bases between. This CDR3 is CASSPIRSGIEAFF. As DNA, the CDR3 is TGTGCCAGCAGCCCCATTCGCTCGGGAATCGAAGCTTTCTTT.

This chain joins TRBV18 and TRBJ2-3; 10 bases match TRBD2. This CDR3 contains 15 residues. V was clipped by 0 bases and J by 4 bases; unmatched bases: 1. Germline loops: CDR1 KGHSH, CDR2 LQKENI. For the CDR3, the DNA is TGTGCCAGCTCACCACCGCTAGCGGGGGCAGATACGCAGTATTTT. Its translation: CASSPPLAGADTQYF. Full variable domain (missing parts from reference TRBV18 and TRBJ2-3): NAGVMQNPRHLVRRRGQEARLRCSPMKGHSHVYWYRQLPEEGLKFMVYLQKENIIDESGMPKERFSAEFPKEGPSILRIQQVVRGDSAAYFCASSPPLAGADTQYFGPGTRLTVL.

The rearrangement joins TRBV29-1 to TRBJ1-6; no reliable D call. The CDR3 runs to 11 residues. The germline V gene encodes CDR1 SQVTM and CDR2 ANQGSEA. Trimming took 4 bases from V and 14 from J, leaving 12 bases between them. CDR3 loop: CSVGIEGTLHF. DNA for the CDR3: TGCAGCGTTGGAATAGAAGGCACCCTCCACTTT.

The CDR3 here is CSVAQGAYQPQHF. DNA for the CDR3: TGCAGCGTTGCCCAGGGGGCGTATCAGCCCCAGCATTTT. The chain uses TRBV29-1 and TRBJ1-5, with 8 bases that match TRBD1. There are 13 residues in the CDR3. Germline assignment: CDR1 SQVTM and CDR2 ANQGSEA. Trimming removed 4 bases from V and 5 bases from J; junction bases left unmatched: 4.

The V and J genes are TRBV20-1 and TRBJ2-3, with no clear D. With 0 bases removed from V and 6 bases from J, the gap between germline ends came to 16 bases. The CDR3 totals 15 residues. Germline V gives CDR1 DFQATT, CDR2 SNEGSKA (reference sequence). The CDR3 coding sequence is TGCAGTGCTAGAGATCATGGGCTGCCTCGCGATACGCAGTATTTT. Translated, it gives CSARDHGLPRDTQYF.